This TCR beta chain was sequenced in a study of identical twins. Whole-study findings and limits: Insertions ran lower in abundant cord blood beta clonotypes, though not in memory repertoires. It was possible that invariant MAIT and iNKT cells partly confounded the zero-insertion analyses. Out-of-frame alpha sequences shared by twins showed excess low generation probability.

This clonotype was observed a handful of times. Antigen unknown. TCRdb re-called the 5' RACE reads through MiXCR, storing one row per CDR3 protein. The table lists about 890,000 distinct CDR3 sequences, 9% to 15% of them singletons. V lost 7 bases and J 5 bases, leaving 9 bases between the germline ends. This CDR3 has 11 residues. The sample also formed part of further work on yellow fever vaccine responses in identical twins.

This TCR derives from a woman aged 18-29 years in good health. The gene calls are TRBV12-3 or TRBV12-4 and TRBJ2-7; D remains unclear. The specimen was PBMCs. CDR3 bases: TGTGCCAGCACCCTCCACCACGAGCAGTACTTC. It is translated as CASTLHHEQYF.